This T cell receptor beta chain was sequenced for a study of cytomegalovirus exposure and HLA in healthy donors. The PCR ran on 60 Vbeta and 13 Jbeta primers. TCRdb's table, derived via immunoSEQ multiplex PCR, lists solely in-frame clones and lacks some. Of some 150,000 clones in the sample, around 86% are singletons; the top ten hold 1.2%. Whole-study results and caveats: In a later analysis, most CMV-associated TCR beta chains appeared HLA-restricted. With high specificity and sensitivity, the classifier reportedly diagnosed cytomegalovirus status. Indistinguishable V segments such as TRBV6-2 and TRBV6-3 were excluded.

To note about this clone: What it recognizes is unknown.

There are 15 residues in the CDR3. Germline V CDR1 and CDR2: MNHEY, SVGAGI. The sequence came from a female donor in good health and CMV-seronegative. V usage is TRBV6-5 and J usage is TRBJ2-5; 7 bases line up with TRBD1. The J call is doubtful: the DNA matches TRBJ2-7 better. Input material: PBMCs. CDR3: CASGRSGQVSYEQYF. The DNA for the CDR3 is TGTGCCAGCGGAAGATCTGGACAGGTCTCCTACGAGCAGTACTTC.